These T cell receptor beta chains were read from a single sample in a study of T-cell memory formation after mild COVID-19. TCRdb independently ran MiXCR on the 5' RACE reads; one entry per CDR3 protein. The sample shows around 130,000 distinct CDR3 sequences, 15% to 20% of them seen only once. What was sequenced was PBMCs or a T cell subset sorted from them (not recorded which). The receptor source for this set is a man aged 18 to 30 who had mild COVID-19 (a few samples of this study predate the infection). Cell type and time point are not known. Each CDR3 is given with its conserved first and last residue. Each record gives: D gene, V gene, clone size, J gene, CDR3 DNA, CDR3 protein. D genes are given only for firm matches. Where a row states a size, it is once, few, many or the class of an expanded clone; other rows omit it.

>.|TRBV5-5|.|TRBJ1-2
TGTGCCAGCAGCTCGTCATTTGACGGGGATGGCTACACCTTC
CASSSSFDGDGYTF
>.|TRBV6-5|.|TRBJ2-5
TGTGCCAGCAGTTCGGCTGGGGCAGGCCAAGAGACCCAGTACTTC
CASSSAGAGQETQYF
>TRBD2|TRBV7-3|.|TRBJ2-1
TGTGCCAGCAGCATAGGACTAGCGGTCCACTCCTACAATGAGCAGTTCTTC
CASSIGLAVHSYNEQFF
>.|TRBV5-1|.|TRBJ1-1
TGCGCCAGCAGAAAGGACAGTATGAACACTGAAGCTTTCTTT
CASRKDSMNTEAFF
>.|TRBV5-1|.|TRBJ2-7
TGCGCCAGCAGCCGGGAGCCCTACGAGCAGTACTTC
CASSREPYEQYF
>.|TRBV12-3/TRBV12-4|few|TRBJ1-1
TGTGCCAGCAGCCCTCCTTACTCTACCCGGAGCACTGAAGCTTTCTTT
CASSPPYSTRSTEAFF
>.|TRBV18|few|TRBJ1-4
TGTGCCAGCTCACCGTGGGGTTTACCTGAAAAACTGTTTTTT
CASSPWGLPEKLFF
>.|TRBV24-1|few|TRBJ2-7
TGTGCCACCAGTGATTTGGGACACTACGAGCAGTACTTC
CATSDLGHYEQYF
>.|TRBV6-8|few|TRBJ2-1
TGTGCCAGCAGTACGACAGGGGTTTCGGCTAGCGGGTACAATGAGCAGTTCTTC
CASSTTGVSASGYNEQFF
>.|TRBV18|.|TRBJ1-5
TGTGCCAGCTCACTAGATTATAGCAATCAGCCCCAGCATTTT
CASSLDYSNQPQHF
>.|TRBV6-1|few|TRBJ1-2
TGTGCCAGCAGTACCACCATATCCTCCACCTTC
CASSTTISSTF
>TRBD1|TRBV5-4|few|TRBJ2-5
TGTGCCAGCAGAAACAGGGGAGTCGAGGAGACCCAGTACTTC
CASRNRGVEETQYF
>.|TRBV29-1|.|TRBJ2-5
TGCAGCGTGTTATGGGTGACAGGGAGGACCTCAGAGACCCAGTACTTC
CSVLWVTGRTSETQYF
>.|TRBV6-1|.|TRBJ1-5
TGTGCCAGCAGTGAACAGGGGAGGCAGCCCCAGCATTTT
CASSEQGRQPQHF
>TRBD1|TRBV5-1|.|TRBJ1-1
TGCGCCAGCAGCTTGGCCAGGGGGACGGCCAACACTGAAGCTTTCTTT
CASSLARGTANTEAFF
>.|TRBV20-1|few|TRBJ2-3
TGCAGTGCTAGAGATCCGGGCAGGCATAGCACAGATACGCAGTATTTT
CSARDPGRHSTDTQYF
>.|TRBV2|.|TRBJ1-1
TGTGCCATGACCGGGTCCGGGAACACTGAAGCTTTCTTT
CAMTGSGNTEAFF
>TRBD1|TRBV6-1|few|TRBJ1-6
TGTGCCAGCAGCTTCACCCCCGGGACAGGGAATTCACCCCTCCACTTT
CASSFTPGTGNSPLHF
>TRBD1|TRBV7-7|few|TRBJ2-1
TGTGCTAGCAGCTTCGACAGGGGTCCTGAGCAGTTCTTC
CASSFDRGPEQFF
>TRBD1|TRBV7-2|.|TRBJ2-7
TGTGCCAGCAGCACACTAATAGGGGGCCGGTACGAGCAGTACTTC
CASSTLIGGRYEQYF
>.|TRBV20-1|.|TRBJ1-5
TGCAGTGCTAGAAGGCGTACCCACGGCAATCAGCCCCAGCATTTT
CSARRRTHGNQPQHF
>.|TRBV6-5|.|TRBJ1-1
TGTGCCAGCAGTAAGCGGGTCGGGAACACTGAAGCTTTCTTT
CASSKRVGNTEAFF
>TRBD2|TRBV7-2|few|TRBJ2-1
TGTGCCAGCAGCCGGAGCGGGACGGGGGTGCAGTTCTTC
CASSRSGTGVQFF
>.|TRBV6-6|few|TRBJ2-2
TGTGCCAGTATCGGGCCCTACACCGGGGAGCTGTTTTTT
CASIGPYTGELFF
>.|TRBV10-3|few|TRBJ2-2
TGTGCCATCTCGACTCAGTTCACCGGGGAGCTGTTTTTT
CAISTQFTGELFF
>.|TRBV20-1|many|TRBJ2-3
TGCAGTGCTAGATTGGCCGCATCTAGCACAGATACGCAGTATTTT
CSARLAASSTDTQYF
>TRBD1|TRBV4-2|many|TRBJ1-4
TGTGCCAGCAGCCTCACGACAGGGGAGGTAAAACTGTTTTTT
CASSLTTGEVKLFF
>.|TRBV12-3/TRBV12-4|many|TRBJ2-3
TGTGCCAGCAGTTCTTCTCTCTTTATGCAGTATTTT
CASSSSLFMQYF
>.|TRBV5-1|.|TRBJ2-1
TGCGCCAGCAGCTTGGCGCTGGGATCTGAGCAGTTCTTC
CASSLALGSEQFF
>TRBD2|TRBV15|many|TRBJ2-5
TGTGCCACCAGCAGAGATCTAGCGGGGGAGACCCAGTACTTC
CATSRDLAGETQYF
>TRBD1|TRBV11-2|few|TRBJ2-5
TGTGCCAGCAGTTTGGACTGGACAGGGGAATTGGAGACCCAGTACTTC
CASSLDWTGELETQYF
>.|TRBV4-2|many|TRBJ2-5
TGTGCCAGCAGCCCCCTTGGGGAGACCCAGTACTTC
CASSPLGETQYF
>.|TRBV4-3|.|TRBJ2-3
TGCGCCAGCAGCCAAGAAGGGCGGGCAGGGGCAGATACGCAGTATTTT
CASSQEGRAGADTQYF
>TRBD2|TRBV6-5|.|TRBJ2-5
TGTGCCAGCACGCCGGGAGCGGGGGGACGTGGAGAGACCCAGTACTTC
CASTPGAGGRGETQYF
>TRBD1|TRBV2|many|TRBJ2-1
TGTGCCATGCGGGACAGGGGGTTGAATGAGCAGTTCTTC
CAMRDRGLNEQFF
>.|TRBV7-3|many|TRBJ2-3
TGTGCCAGCAGCTTATACGGGGGGCGCACAGATACGCAGTATTTT
CASSLYGGRTDTQYF
>.|TRBV23-1|few|TRBJ2-2
TGCGCCAGCAGACCTATCAAAAATCAGGGGAGGGACACCGGGGAGCTGTTTTTT
CASRPIKNQGRDTGELFF
>TRBD2|TRBV6-2/TRBV6-3|.|TRBJ2-5
TGTGCCAGCACGAGGGGCGGGGGGGCACAGGAGACCCAGTACTTC
CASTRGGGAQETQYF
>TRBD2|TRBV7-2|.|TRBJ2-3
TGTGCCAGCAGCACGGGAGGGCTAGCGGGGGGGCTAGCAGATACGCAGTATTTT
CASSTGGLAGGLADTQYF
>TRBD1|TRBV12-3/TRBV12-4|many|TRBJ2-1
TGTGCCAGCAGGGAGGGACAGGTATACAATGAGCAGTTCTTC
CASREGQVYNEQFF
>.|TRBV7-6|.|TRBJ2-7
TGTGCCAGCAGCTTAGTCCCAGGACAGCCAGGGCACGAGCAGTACTTC
CASSLVPGQPGHEQYF
>.|TRBV9|few|TRBJ2-2
TGTGCCAGCTCTAAGGGCAGGGGGGCCGCGAACACCGGGGAGCTGTTTTTT
CASSKGRGAANTGELFF
>.|TRBV15|few|TRBJ2-2
TGTGCCACCAGCAGAGATCGGGGGCAGGGCACCGGGGAGCTGTTTTTT
CATSRDRGQGTGELFF
>.|TRBV20-1|.|TRBJ1-2
TGCAGTGCGGGGCCCGGCGCGAGCGGCGGCTACACCTTC
CSAGPGASGGYTF
>.|TRBV7-2|.|TRBJ2-6
TGTGCCAGCAGCTTTGACGCCGGGCCCTACTCTGGGGCCAACGTCCTGACTTTC
CASSFDAGPYSGANVLTF
>.|TRBV5-1|.|TRBJ1-1
TGCGCCAGCAGCTCGACTACAGGGCGAAAATCTACTGAAGCTTTCTTT
CASSSTTGRKSTEAFF
>.|TRBV12-3/TRBV12-4|.|TRBJ1-2
TGTGCCAGCAGTCCAGACAGACTCTATGGCTACACCTTC
CASSPDRLYGYTF
>.|TRBV7-2|.|TRBJ2-7
TGTGCCAGCAGCTTAGTTTCCGACGAGCAGTACTTC
CASSLVSDEQYF
>.|TRBV7-2|.|TRBJ2-5
TGTGCCAGCAGCCAAACGACGTACCAAGAGACCCAGTACTTC
CASSQTTYQETQYF
>.|TRBV2|.|TRBJ2-3
TGTGCCAGCCTCCAGGAGGCCAGGACAGATACGCAGTATTTT
CASLQEARTDTQYF
>TRBD1|TRBV7-9|few|TRBJ2-4
TGTGCCAGCAGCAAGGGACAGGGTGCTCTAGCCAAAAACATTCAGTACTTC
CASSKGQGALAKNIQYF
>.|TRBV7-8|.|TRBJ2-1
TGTGCCAGCAGCTTAGGGGGCAACTACAATGAGCAGTTCTTC
CASSLGGNYNEQFF
>.|TRBV5-6|few|TRBJ2-1
TGTGCCAGCAGCTTCATCGACAGGATCTCCGCTGAGCAGTTCTTC
CASSFIDRISAEQFF
>.|TRBV18|many|TRBJ2-7
TGTGCCAGCTCACCTCTCGGCAGCTACGAGCAGTACTTC
CASSPLGSYEQYF
>.|TRBV7-8|.|TRBJ1-1
TGTGCCAGCAGAGAAGACGGGAACACTGAAGCTTTCTTT
CASREDGNTEAFF
>.|TRBV28|.|TRBJ2-3
TGTGCCAGCAGCCCAGACTATTATAGCACAGATACGCAGTATTTT
CASSPDYYSTDTQYF
>.|TRBV5-4|once|TRBJ2-2
TGTGCCAGCACCTACGAACGGGCCGGGGAGCTGTTTTTT
CASTYERAGELFF
>.|TRBV4-1|few|TRBJ1-5
TGCGCCAGCAGCCAAGATCTGCTTCAGCCCCAGCATTTT
CASSQDLLQPQHF
>TRBD2|TRBV9|.|TRBJ2-3
TGTGCCAGCAGCGTAGGCTGGACTAGCGGGAGCACAGATACGCAGTATTTT
CASSVGWTSGSTDTQYF